Sequencing of this T cell receptor (beta chain) was carried out in a study of T cell changes during pregnancy in multiple sclerosis. The CDR3 has 16 amino acids. Germline CDR1 is SGDLS and CDR2 is YYNGEE. The junction had 6 bases not matched to a gene; V was cut back by 4 bases and J by 0 bases. Assay used: immunoSEQ multiplex PCR; TCRdb lists only in-frame clones, some missing. The sample holds approximately 43,000 clones, 80% to 95% seen once. By sample share, this clone is medium-sized (0.01 to 0.1%). Sample: CD8+ T cells from peripheral blood mononuclear cells, taken in the first trimester of pregnancy. The chain employs TRBV9 and TRBJ1-4, with TRBD1 identical over 7 bases. The sequence came from a female donor with multiple sclerosis, enrolled in a pregnancy study. In nucleotides, the CDR3 is TGTGCCAGCAGCTCAGGACAGGTCGCAACTAATGAAAAACTGTTTTTT. The encoded protein is CASSSGQVATNEKLFF.